One sample yielded the 23 T cell receptor beta chains listed below, sequenced in a study of T cell repertoires in cytomegalovirus infection. TCRdb independently ran MiXCR on the reads; one entry per CDR3 protein. This sample yields 700,000 to 850,000 distinct CDR3 sequences, of which roughly 33% are seen a single time; around 12% belongs to the top ten. Their antigens are not known. The sample was cultured CD8+ T cells from PBMCs, taken from culture after CMV antigen stimulation. Every receptor here comes from a human donor in good health (CMV status not recorded). Some clones in this sample may be carry-over from other donors' samples.

The CDR3 spells CASSVGQAGNTEAFF. The CDR3 DNA follows: TGTGCCAGCAGCGTAGGACAGGCCGGGAACACTGAAGCTTTCTTT. V gene TRBV9 combines with J gene TRBJ1-1, with a tentative D call TRBD1 (6 bases). Germline V gives CDR1 SGDLS, CDR2 YYNGEE. Trimming pared 0 bases from V and 1 base from J, leaving 10 bases between. The CDR3 length is 15 residues.

This clonotype has a handful of counts. V usage is TRBV15 and J usage is TRBJ1-4, with D unclear. CDR1 and CDR2 (germline): LNHNV, YYDKDF (reference sequence). This CDR3 is built from 15 residues. V was clipped by 5 bases and J by 5 bases, with 15 bases between them. CDR3 DNA sequence: TGTGCCACCAGCGTTAGAGGGCGGAAGAATGAAAAACTGTTTTTT. Its protein product is CATSVRGRKNEKLFF.

The chain combines TRBV7-9 with TRBJ1-1; D remains ambiguous. The CDR3 totals 15 residues. Germline V lookup: CDR1 SEHNR, CDR2 FQNEAQ (reference sequence). V dropped 5 bases and J dropped 1 base, with 14 bases sitting between them. The CDR3 is CASSPREGKNTEAFF. The CDR3 DNA follows: TGTGCCAGCAGCCCCCGGGAGGGCAAGAACACTGAAGCTTTCTTT.

The V gene is TRBV5-3, the J gene TRBJ1-1; D not resolved. TRBV5-3 is designated an ORF whose function remains uncertain. V was shortened by 8 bases and J by 1 base, with 15 bases between the two germline ends. The length of the CDR3 is 14 residues. The CDR3 coding sequence is TGTGCCAGCAGTTGGGGTTCCTGGAACACTGAAGCTTTCTTT. Encoded protein: CASSWGSWNTEAFF.

This clonotype was seen at least ten times. CDR3 region: CAIQGGVTGELFF. For the CDR3, the DNA is TGTGCCATCCAGGGAGGGGTTACCGGGGAGCTGTTTTTT. V usage is TRBV12-3 or TRBV12-4 and J usage is TRBJ2-2; 7 bases align to TRBD2. Losses at the gene ends were 10 bases for V and 5 bases for J; bases not matched to a gene: 7. This CDR3 region has 13 residues.

As for this clonotype: A much larger clone is a single base away; this may be a read error. This chain connects TRBV12-3 or TRBV12-4 to TRBJ2-1, with 8 bases that match TRBD2. The CDR3 has 14 residues. CDR3 sequence reads: CTSTPRGDYNEQFF. In nucleotides, the CDR3 is TGTACCAGCACCCCGCGGGGGGATTACAATGAGCAGTTCTTC.

This clonotype was seen more than once but under ten times. V is TRBV11-2 and J is TRBJ2-1; D perhaps matches TRBD2 (7 bases). V gave up 5 bases and J gave up 8 bases, with 16 bases separating them. From germline, CDR1 is SGHAT and CDR2 FQNNGV. The CDR3 length is 14 residues. Here the CDR3 DNA reads TGTGCCAGCAGCCCTAGGGGGGGCGGAGATGAGCAGTTCTTC. It encodes CASSPRGGGDEQFF.

The gene calls are TRBV6-2 or TRBV6-3 and TRBJ1-2; D possibly corresponds to TRBD1 (6 bases). CDR3 length: 15 amino acids. From germline, CDR1 is MNHEY and CDR2 SVGEGT. Trimming shortened V by 5 bases and J by 0 bases, and 13 bases separated the two germline ends. CDR3 sequence (DNA): TGTGCCAGCAGTATCAACCGACAGGCTAACTATGGCTACACCTTC. It is translated as CASSINRQANYGYTF.

The chain uses TRBV28 and TRBJ2-5; no definite D call. Germline CDR1 reads MDHEN; CDR2 reads SYDVKM. The CDR3 is 14 residues long. Trimming removed 5 bases at V and 6 bases at J, with 16 bases between. CDR3 bases: TGTGCCAGCAGTCCCACAGCGAGTCAGAAGACCCAGTACTTC. Translated: CASSPTASQKTQYF.

CDR3 sequence reads: CASSVDQGDYGYTF. The CDR3 nucleotides read TGTGCCAGCAGCGTAGACCAGGGCGACTATGGCTACACCTTC. The gene calls are TRBV9 and TRBJ1-2, with D perhaps TRBD1 (5 bases). This CDR3 spans 14 amino acids. V was clipped by 0 bases and J by 3 bases, with 9 bases between them. CDR1 is SGDLS and CDR2 is YYNGEE in the germline V gene.

The V call is TRBV6-6, the J call TRBJ2-7; D remains ambiguous. This CDR3 is 14 amino acids long. Germline V lookup: CDR1 MNHNY, CDR2 SVGAGI (reference sequence). The CDR3 loop is CASSFRSNSYEHYV. DNA for the CDR3: TGTGCCAGCAGTTTTCGAAGTAACTCCTACGAGCACTACGTC.

The rearrangement joins TRBV4-1 to TRBJ2-7; TRBD2 might be the D (6 bases). Trimming cost V 0 bases and J 1 base, with 10 bases left between them. This CDR3 spans 15 amino acids. Germline lookup yields CDR1 MGHRA and CDR2 YSYEKL. CDR3 nucleotides: TGCGCCAGCAGCCAAGACGCGGGGAGGTCCTACGAGCAGTACTTC. Protein: CASSQDAGRSYEQYF.

This clonotype was recorded a few times. J is TRBJ2-3 and V is TRBV28, with D maybe TRBD1 (6 bases). V lost 5 bases and J lost 2, with 20 bases in between. The CDR3 sequence is 17 residues long. Germline lookup yields CDR1 MDHEN and CDR2 SYDVKM. Here the CDR3 reads CASSGFWQGSLTDTQYF. The CDR3 nucleotides read TGTGCCAGCAGTGGGTTCTGGCAGGGGTCCCTCACAGATACGCAGTATTTT.

This clonotype has more than one count but fewer than ten. The chain carries TRBV2 and TRBJ2-4; TRBD2 is a possible D gene (6 bases). This CDR3 is 10 amino acids long. Germline lookup yields CDR1 SNHLY and CDR2 FYNNEI. V lost 6 bases and J 12 bases, leaving 9 bases between the germline ends. The CDR3 DNA reads as TGTGCCAGCAGCGGGAGTGATCAGTACTTC. Amino acid sequence: CASSGSDQYF.

The table lists this clonotype with a few counts. J is TRBJ1-1 and V is TRBV6-6; tentatively, D is TRBD1 (5 bases). This CDR3 is built from 13 residues. The germline CDR1 and CDR2 sequences are MNHNY and SVGAGI (reference sequence). V lost 6 bases and J lost 10, with 18 bases in between. CDR3 coding DNA: TGTGCCAGCAGCCTGACACCGACAGCCTCAGCTTTCTTT. This encodes CASSLTPTASAFF.

The V gene is TRBV25-1, the J gene TRBJ2-1; D could derive from TRBD1 or TRBD2 (5 bases each). Germline CDR1 is MGHDK and CDR2 is SYGVNS. This CDR3 is 14 amino acids long. CDR3 coding DNA: TGTACCACCGGTTGGGGAGACAGCTTCAATGAGCAGTTCTTC. Amino acids: CTTGWGDSFNEQFF.

This clonotype was counted ten times or more. V gene TRBV11-2 combines with J gene TRBJ1-5; 8 positions match TRBD1. Germline loops: CDR1 SGHAT, CDR2 FQNNGV. V lost 3 bases to trimming and J lost 1 base; unmatched junction nucleotides: 2. This CDR3 has 15 amino acids. The CDR3 DNA reads TGTGCCAGCAGCTTCGGACAGGGAAGCAATCAGCCCCAGCATTTT. This translates into CASSFGQGSNQPQHF.

This clonotype turned up a few times. V and J are TRBV20-1 and TRBJ2-7, with TRBD2 identical over 13 bases. This CDR3 is 19 amino acids long. Germline values: CDR1 DFQATT, CDR2 SNEGSKA (reference sequence). V lost 2 bases to trimming and J lost 6 bases; unmatched junction nucleotides: 19. The CDR3 protein is CSARIPFLLGLAGATEQYV. The CDR3 DNA is TGCAGTGCTAGAATCCCCTTTTTATTAGGACTAGCGGGGGCTACCGAGCAGTACGTC.

The chain carries TRBV5-4 and TRBJ1-5; D possibly corresponds to TRBD1 (5 bases). V lost 2 bases, J lost 0 bases, and 12 bases lay in between. CDR3 length: 16 amino acids. The germline gives CDR1 SGHNT, CDR2 YYREEE (reference sequence). The CDR3 DNA is TGTGCCAGCAGCTTCCATGGGGGGACTAGCAATCAGCCCCAGCATTTT. Residues: CASSFHGGTSNQPQHF.

The J gene is TRBJ2-1, the V gene TRBV12-3 or TRBV12-4; D gene unclear. The CDR3 loop spans 12 amino acids. The V end lost 7 bases, the J end lost 5 bases, and 9 bases lay between the germline ends. Here the CDR3 reads CASMVRDNEQFF. In DNA, the CDR3 is TGTGCCAGCATGGTCCGGGACAATGAGCAGTTCTTC.

This clonotype came up a few times. The rearrangement uses TRBV7-8 and TRBJ2-1, with 8 bases that match TRBD1. CDR1 SGHVS and CDR2 FQNEAQ come from the germline V gene. CDR3 length: 15 amino acids. V was clipped by 5 bases and J by 2 bases; unmatched bases: 5. CDR3 region: CASSAGTGTYNEQFF. Written as DNA, the CDR3 is TGTGCCAGCAGCGCCGGGACAGGTACCTACAATGAGCAGTTCTTC. Using reference TRBV7-8 and TRBJ2-1 for the parts outside the CDR3, the full variable domain is GAGVSQSPRYKVAKRGQDVALRCDPISGHVSLFWYQQALGQGPEFLTYFQNEAQLDKSGLPSDRFFAERPEGSVSTLKIQRTQQEDSAVYLCASSAGTGTYNEQFFGPGTRLTVL.

This chain's CDR3 is CASSGTGSNNEQFF. CDR3 nucleotide sequence: TGTGCCAGCAGCGGGACAGGTAGTAACAATGAGCAGTTCTTC. The chain joins TRBV7-9 to TRBJ2-1; TRBD1 aligns across 8 bases. The V segment lost 5 bases and the J segment 5 bases; nucleotides outside the gene matches: 5. The CDR3 spans 14 residues. Germline V CDR1 and CDR2: SEHNR, FQNEAQ (reference sequence). Supplemented by reference TRBV7-9 and TRBJ2-1, the full variable domain reads DTGVSQNPRHKITKRGQNVTFRCDPISEHNRLYWYRQTLGQGPEFLTYFQNEAQLEKSRLLSDRFSAERPKGSFSTLEIQRTEQGDSAMYLCASSGTGSNNEQFFGPGTRLTVL.

The chain carries TRBV7-6 and TRBJ2-3; D not certain. Germline V CDR1 and CDR2: SGHVS, FNYEAQ. This CDR3 has 17 amino acids. V shed 7 bases and J shed 2 bases, with 22 bases lying between them. As DNA, the CDR3 is TGTGCCAGCACCCCGCTCTACAACAGCCAACTCACAGATACGCAGTATTTT. Protein product: CASTPLYNSQLTDTQYF.